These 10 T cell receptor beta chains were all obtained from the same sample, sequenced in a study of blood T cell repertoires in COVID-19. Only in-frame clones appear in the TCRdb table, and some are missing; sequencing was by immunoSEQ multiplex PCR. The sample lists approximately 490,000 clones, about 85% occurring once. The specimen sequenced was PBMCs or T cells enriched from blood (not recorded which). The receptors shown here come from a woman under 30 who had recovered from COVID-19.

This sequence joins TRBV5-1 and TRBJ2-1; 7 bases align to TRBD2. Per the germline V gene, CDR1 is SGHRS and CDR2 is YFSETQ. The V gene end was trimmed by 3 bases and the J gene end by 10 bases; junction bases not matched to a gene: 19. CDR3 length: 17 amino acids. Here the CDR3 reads CASSSPRVERGFDEQFF. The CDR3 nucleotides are TGCGCCAGCAGCTCGCCCCGTGTGGAGCGGGGTTTCGACGAGCAGTTCTTC.

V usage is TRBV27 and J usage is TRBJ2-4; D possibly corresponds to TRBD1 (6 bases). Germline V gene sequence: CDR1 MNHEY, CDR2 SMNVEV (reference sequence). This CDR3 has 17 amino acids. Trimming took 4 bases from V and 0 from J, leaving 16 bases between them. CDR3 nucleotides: TGTGCCAGCAGTTCTTTAACAGGGAATAGAGCCAAAAACATTCAGTACTTC. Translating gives CASSSLTGNRAKNIQYF.

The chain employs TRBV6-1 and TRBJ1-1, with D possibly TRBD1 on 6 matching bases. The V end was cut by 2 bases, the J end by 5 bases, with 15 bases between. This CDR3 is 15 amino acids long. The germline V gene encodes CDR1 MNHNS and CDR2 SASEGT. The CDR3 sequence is CASSEWGGGKTEAFF. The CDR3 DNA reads TGTGCCAGCAGTGAATGGGGGGGCGGGAAGACTGAAGCTTTCTTT.

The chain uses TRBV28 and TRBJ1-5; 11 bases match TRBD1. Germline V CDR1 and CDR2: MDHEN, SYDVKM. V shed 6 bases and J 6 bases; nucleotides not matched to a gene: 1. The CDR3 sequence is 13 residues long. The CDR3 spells CASRDRGRQPQHF. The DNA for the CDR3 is TGTGCCAGCAGGGACAGGGGGCGTCAGCCCCAGCATTTT.

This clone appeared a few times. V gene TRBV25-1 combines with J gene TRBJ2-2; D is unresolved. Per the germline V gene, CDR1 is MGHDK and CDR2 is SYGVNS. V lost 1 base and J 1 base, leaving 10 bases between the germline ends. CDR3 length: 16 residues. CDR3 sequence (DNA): TGTGCCAGCAGTGAATCACGTCAGGAGAACACCGGGGAGCTGTTTTTT. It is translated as CASSESRQENTGELFF. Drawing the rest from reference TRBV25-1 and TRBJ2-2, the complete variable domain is EADIYQTPRYLVIGTGKKITLECSQTMGHDKMYWYQQDPGMELHLIHYSYGVNSTEKGDLSSESTVSRIRTEHFPLTLESARPSHTSQYLCASSESRQENTGELFFGEGSRLTVL.

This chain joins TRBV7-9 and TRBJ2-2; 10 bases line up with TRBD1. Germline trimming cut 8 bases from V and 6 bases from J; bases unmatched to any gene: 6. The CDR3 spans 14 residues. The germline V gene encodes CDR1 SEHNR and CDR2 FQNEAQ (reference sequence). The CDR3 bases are TGTGCCAGCGCCGGGACAGGGGTCCCCGGGGAGCTGTTTTTT. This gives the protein CASAGTGVPGELFF. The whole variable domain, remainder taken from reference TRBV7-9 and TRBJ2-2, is DTGVSQNPRHKITKRGQNVTFRCDPISEHNRLYWYRQTLGQGPEFLTYFQNEAQLEKSRLLSDRFSAERPKGSFSTLEIQRTEQGDSAMYLCASAGTGVPGELFFGEGSRLTVL.

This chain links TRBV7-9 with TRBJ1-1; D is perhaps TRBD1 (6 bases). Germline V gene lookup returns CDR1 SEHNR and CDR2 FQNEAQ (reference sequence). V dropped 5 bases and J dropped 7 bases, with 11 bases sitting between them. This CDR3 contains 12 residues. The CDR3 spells CASSTQGIEAFF. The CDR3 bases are TGTGCCAGCAGCACTCAGGGGATTGAAGCTTTCTTT.

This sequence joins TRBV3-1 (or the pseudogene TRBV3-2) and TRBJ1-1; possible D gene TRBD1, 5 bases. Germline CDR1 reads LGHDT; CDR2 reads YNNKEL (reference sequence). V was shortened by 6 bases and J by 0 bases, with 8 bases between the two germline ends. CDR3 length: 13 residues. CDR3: CASREQVNTEAFF. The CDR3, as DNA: TGTGCCAGCAGAGAACAGGTGAACACTGAAGCTTTCTTT.

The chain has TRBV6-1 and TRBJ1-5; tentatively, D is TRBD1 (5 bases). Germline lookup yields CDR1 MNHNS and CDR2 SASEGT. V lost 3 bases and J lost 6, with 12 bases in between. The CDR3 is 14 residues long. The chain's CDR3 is CASSDGGEGQPQHF. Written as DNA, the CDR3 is TGTGCCAGCAGTGATGGAGGGGAGGGTCAGCCCCAGCATTTT.

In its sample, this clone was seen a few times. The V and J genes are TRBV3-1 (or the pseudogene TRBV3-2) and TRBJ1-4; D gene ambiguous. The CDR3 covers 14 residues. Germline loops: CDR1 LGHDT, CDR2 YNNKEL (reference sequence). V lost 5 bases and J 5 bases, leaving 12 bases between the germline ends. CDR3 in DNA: TGTGCCAGCAGCTTCGAGTATAACAATGAAAAACTGTTTTTT. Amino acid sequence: CASSFEYNNEKLFF.